One and the same sample provided the 5 T cell receptor beta chains below, sequenced in a study of blood T cell repertoires in COVID-19. Here immunoSEQ multiplex PCR was the method, and the copy in TCRdb shows in-frame clones only, minus some. The sample consists of 23,000 or so clones, around 86% of them appearing once. The sequencing input was peripheral blood. The receptor source for this set is a human donor with active COVID-19. The donor label of this sample is uncertain.

The chain is built from TRBV2 and TRBJ1-4, with D perhaps matching TRBD1 (5 bases). Trimming pared 2 bases from V and 11 bases from J, leaving 18 bases between. CDR1 and CDR2 from the germline V gene are SNHLY and FYNNEI. The CDR3 consists of 15 residues. In nucleotides, the CDR3 is TGTGCCAGCAGTGAAACAGGTTCCTTCTCCGTGAAACTGTTTTTT. Its translation: CASSETGSFSVKLFF.

V gene TRBV5-1 combines with J gene TRBJ2-7; maybe TRBD2 (6 bases). CDR1 is SGHRS, CDR2 YFSETQ, per germline. V lost 6 bases to trimming and J lost 3 bases, with 13 bases between them. This CDR3 region has 13 residues. The CDR3 DNA sequence: TGCGCCAGCACAGGTGGGGGAGGCTACGAGCAGTACTTC. Its translation is CASTGGGGYEQYF.

The V call is TRBV13, the J call TRBJ2-3; 10 bases are shared with TRBD1. Unmatched junction bases numbered 7, after V lost 4 bases and J lost 3 bases. Germline V gene data show CDR1 as PRHDT and CDR2 as FYEKMQ (reference sequence). The CDR3 is made up of 16 amino acids. The DNA of the CDR3 is TGTGCCAGCAGCTCCCGGACAGGGGGTAATACAGATACGCAGTATTTT. Protein product: CASSSRTGGNTDTQYF.

This sequence joins TRBV7-3 and TRBJ2-1; TRBD2 aligns across 7 bases. The CDR3 sequence is 15 residues long. V lost 5 bases and J lost 3; bases outside the gene matches: 7. Germline-derived CDR1 and CDR2 are SGHTA and FQGTGA. In nucleotides, the CDR3 is TGTGCCAGCAGCCAATCGGGGGAGGGCTACAATGAGCAGTTCTTC. This translates into CASSQSGEGYNEQFF.

This chain links TRBV12-5 with TRBJ1-2; no clear D gene. The CDR3 spans 12 residues. Germline V gene sequence: CDR1 LGHNT, CDR2 FRNRAP. The V end was cut by 8 bases, the J end by 8 bases, with 15 bases between. CDR3 nucleotide sequence: TGTGCTAGTTCGGTTGCGGATAGAGGCTACACCTTC. This encodes CASSVADRGYTF.